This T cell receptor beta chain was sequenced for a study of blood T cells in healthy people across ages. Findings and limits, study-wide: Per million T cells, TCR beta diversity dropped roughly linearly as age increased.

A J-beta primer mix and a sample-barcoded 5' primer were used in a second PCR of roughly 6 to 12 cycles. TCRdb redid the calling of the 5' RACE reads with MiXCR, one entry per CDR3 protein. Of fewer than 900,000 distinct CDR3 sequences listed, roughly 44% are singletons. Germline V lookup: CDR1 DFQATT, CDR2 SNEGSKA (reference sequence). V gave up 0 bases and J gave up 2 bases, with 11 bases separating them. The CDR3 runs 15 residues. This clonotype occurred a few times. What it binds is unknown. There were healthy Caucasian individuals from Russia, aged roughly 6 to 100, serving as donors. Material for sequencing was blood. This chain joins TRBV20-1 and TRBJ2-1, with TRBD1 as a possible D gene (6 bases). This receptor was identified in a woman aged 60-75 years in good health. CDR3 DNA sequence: TGCAGTGCTAGAGAGCGGGCAGGGGCCTACAATGAGCAGTTCTTC. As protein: CSARERAGAYNEQFF.